This T cell receptor beta chain was recorded in a study of Graves' ophthalmopathy and Graves' hyperthyroidism. Clinical symptoms, serum thyroxine, TRAb, thyroid ultrasound and orbital computed tomography formed the basis of diagnosis. The CDR3 has 14 residues. The germline CDR1 and CDR2 sequences are ENHRY and SYGVKD. V was trimmed by 0 bases and J by 7 bases, leaving 12 bases between them. There are many counts of this clonotype. The antigen remains unidentified. Researchers took RNA transcripts and amplified TCR beta CDR3 regions from them. Following a first-round RT-PCR that used HTBI primers, a second-round multiplex PCR was carried out. In TCRdb, the multiplex PCR reads were re-called with MiXCR into one record per CDR3 protein. The table lists roughly 14,000 distinct CDR3 sequences, 50% of them singletons, with 45% in the top ten. Study-wide points: The model flagged ophthalmopathy progression at roughly 71% sensitivity and 72.22% specificity. Most thyroid-expanded clonotypes exceeding 0.001 frequency were also found in blood. From stable hyperthyroidism, ophthalmopathy was separated by a 13-signature model with just under 90% sensitivity and less than 83% specificity.

The TCR sequence derives from a woman aged 25 to 39 with Graves' ophthalmopathy. Sequencing was carried out using peripheral blood. The chain is built from TRBV10-3 and TRBJ1-2; D might be TRBD1 (6 bases). The CDR3 is CAISESRDNLGYTF. CDR3 nucleotide sequence: TGTGCCATCAGTGAGTCGAGGGACAACCTTGGCTACACCTTC.